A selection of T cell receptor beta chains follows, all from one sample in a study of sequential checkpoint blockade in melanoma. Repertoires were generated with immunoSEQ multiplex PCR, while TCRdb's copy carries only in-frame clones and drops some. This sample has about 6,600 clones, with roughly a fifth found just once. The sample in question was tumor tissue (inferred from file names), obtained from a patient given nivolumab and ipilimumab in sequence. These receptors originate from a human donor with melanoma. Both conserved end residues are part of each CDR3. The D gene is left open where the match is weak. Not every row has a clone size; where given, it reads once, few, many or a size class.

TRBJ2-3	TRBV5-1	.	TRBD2	TGCGCCAGCAGCTTGGCTAGCGGGGGGGCAGATACGCAGTATTTT	CASSLASGGADTQYF
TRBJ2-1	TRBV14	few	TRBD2	TGTGCCAGCAGCGGATGGGGCGGGGGGCTCTACAATGAGCAGTTCTTC	CASSGWGGGLYNEQFF
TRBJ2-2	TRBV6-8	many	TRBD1	TGTGCCAGCAGTTGGACAGGGGGCACCGGGGAGCTGTTTTTT	CASSWTGGTGELFF
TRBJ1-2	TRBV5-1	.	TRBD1	TGCGCCAGCAGCACCGGACAGGGAAGCTATGGCTACACCTTC	CASSTGQGSYGYTF
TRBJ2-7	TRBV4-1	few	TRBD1	TGCGCCAGCAGCCAGTCAGGGACAGGGGCCTACGAGCAGTACTTC	CASSQSGTGAYEQYF
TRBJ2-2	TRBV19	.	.	TGTGCCAGTAGTACCCGGGGAACCGGGGAGCTGTTTTTT	CASSTRGTGELFF
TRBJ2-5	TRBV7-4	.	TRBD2	TGTGCCAGCAGCATAGCGGGATGGGAGACCCAGTACTTC	CASSIAGWETQYF
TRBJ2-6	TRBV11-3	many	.	TGTGCCAGCAGCCAATGGGGGACTGGGGCCAACGTCCTGACTTTC	CASSQWGTGANVLTF
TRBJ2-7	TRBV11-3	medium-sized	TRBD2	TGTGCCAGCAGCTTGAGGCCAGCGGGGGGCTGGGGGTTCTACGAGCAGTACTTC	CASSLRPAGGWGFYEQYF
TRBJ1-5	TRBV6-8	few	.	TGTGCCAGCAGTGACTCGTATAGCAATCAGCCCCAGCATTTT	CASSDSYSNQPQHF
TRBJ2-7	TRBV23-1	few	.	TGCGCCAGCAGCTTGAGGGACGGCTACGAGCAGTACTTC	CASSLRDGYEQYF
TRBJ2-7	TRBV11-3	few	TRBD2	TGTGCCAGCAGGAGCGGGACGCTGTCCTACGAGCAGTACTTC	CASRSGTLSYEQYF
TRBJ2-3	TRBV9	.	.	TGTGCCAGCAGTAAAACCGGGACTAGCACAGATACGCAGTATTTT	CASSKTGTSTDTQYF
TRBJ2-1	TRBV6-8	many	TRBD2	TGTGCCAGCGTCCTTAGCGGGAGGTCCTACAATGAGCAGTTCTTC	CASVLSGRSYNEQFF
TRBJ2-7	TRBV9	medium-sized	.	TGTGCCAGCAGCTCTCCCTCCTCCTACGAGCAGTACTTC	CASSSPSSYEQYF
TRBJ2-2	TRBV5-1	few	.	TGCGCCAGCAGCTTGATCCCAGAGAACACCGGGGAGCTGTTTTTT	CASSLIPENTGELFF
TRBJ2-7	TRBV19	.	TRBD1	TGTGCCAGTAGCCTTTACCGGGACAGGGCCTACGAGCAGTACTTC	CASSLYRDRAYEQYF
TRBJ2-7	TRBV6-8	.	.	TGTGCCAGCAGCCAGTCGCTAGCGCCCAGTCCCTACGAGCAGTACTTC	CASSQSLAPSPYEQYF
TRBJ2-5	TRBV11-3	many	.	TGTGCCAGCAGCTTAGGGCGGGGGCGAACAAGAGAGACCCAGTACTTC	CASSLGRGRTRETQYF
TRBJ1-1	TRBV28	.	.	TGTGCCAGCAGTTTTGAGAGGGCGGGGAACACTGAAGCTTTCTTT	CASSFERAGNTEAFF
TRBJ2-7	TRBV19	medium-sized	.	TGTGCCAGTAGCCAGGCGACAGCTACCTACGAGCAGTACTTC	CASSQATATYEQYF
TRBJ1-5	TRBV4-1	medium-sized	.	TGCGCCAGCAGCCAAGTACCGGGGGCGCGAAGCCAGCCCCAGCATTTT	CASSQVPGARSQPQHF
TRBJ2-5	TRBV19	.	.	TGTGCCAGTAGTATCGGGGTGGCGGAGACCCAGTACTTC	CASSIGVAETQYF
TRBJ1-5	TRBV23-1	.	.	TGCGCCAGCAGTCCGGACAGAGCGGGAGTGCCCCAGCATTTT	CASSPDRAGVPQHF
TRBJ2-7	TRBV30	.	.	TGTGCCTGGGACTCAGGGGTGGGAGTACGCTACGAGCAGTACTTC	CAWDSGVGVRYEQYF
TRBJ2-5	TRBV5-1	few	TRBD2	TGCGCCAGCAGCCGTACTAGCGGGAGAGGGGGAGAGACCCAGTACTTC	CASSRTSGRGGETQYF
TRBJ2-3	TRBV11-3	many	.	TGTGCCAGCAGCACACAGCTTAGCACAGATACGCAGTATTTT	CASSTQLSTDTQYF
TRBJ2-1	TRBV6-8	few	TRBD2	TGTGCCAGCAGTTACTCTCGGGGGGAGACCTCCTACAATGAGCAGTTCTTC	CASSYSRGETSYNEQFF
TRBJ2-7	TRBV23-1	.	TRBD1	TGCGCCAGCAGATCGACAGGGACCTACGAGCAGTACTTC	CASRSTGTYEQYF
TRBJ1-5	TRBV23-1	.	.	TGCGCCAGCAGTCGGAGGAGACGCAATCAGCCCCAGCATTTT	CASSRRRRNQPQHF